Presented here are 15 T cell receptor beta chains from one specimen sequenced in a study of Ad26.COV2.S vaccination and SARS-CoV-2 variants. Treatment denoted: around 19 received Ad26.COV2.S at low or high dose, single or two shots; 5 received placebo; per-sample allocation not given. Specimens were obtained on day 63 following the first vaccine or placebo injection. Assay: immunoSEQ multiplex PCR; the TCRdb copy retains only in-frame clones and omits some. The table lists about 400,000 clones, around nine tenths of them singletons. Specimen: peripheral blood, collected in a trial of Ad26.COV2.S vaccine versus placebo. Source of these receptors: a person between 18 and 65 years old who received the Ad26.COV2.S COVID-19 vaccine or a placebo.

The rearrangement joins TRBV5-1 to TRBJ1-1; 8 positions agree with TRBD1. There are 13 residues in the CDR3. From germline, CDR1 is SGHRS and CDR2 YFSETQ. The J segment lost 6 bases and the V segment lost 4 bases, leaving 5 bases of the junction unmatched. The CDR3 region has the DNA TGCGCCAGCAGCGGGGGACAGGCCCCTGAAGCTTTCTTT. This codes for CASSGGQAPEAFF.

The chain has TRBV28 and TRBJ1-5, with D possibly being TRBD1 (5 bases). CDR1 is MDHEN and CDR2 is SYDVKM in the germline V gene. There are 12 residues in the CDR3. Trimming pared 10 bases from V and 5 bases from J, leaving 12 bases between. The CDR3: CATPGVYQPQHF. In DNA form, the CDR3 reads TGTGCCACCCCGGGGGTCTATCAGCCCCAGCATTTT.

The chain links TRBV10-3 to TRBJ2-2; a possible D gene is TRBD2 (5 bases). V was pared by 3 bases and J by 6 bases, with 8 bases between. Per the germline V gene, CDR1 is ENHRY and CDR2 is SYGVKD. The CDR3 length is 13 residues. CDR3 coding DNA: TGTGCCATCAGTGAACTAGTCGCCGGGGAGCTGTTTTTT. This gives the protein CAISELVAGELFF.

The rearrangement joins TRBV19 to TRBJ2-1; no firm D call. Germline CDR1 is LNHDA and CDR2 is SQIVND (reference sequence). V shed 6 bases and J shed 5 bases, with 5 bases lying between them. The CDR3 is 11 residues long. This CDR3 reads CASRADNEQFF. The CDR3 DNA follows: TGTGCCAGTAGGGCTGACAATGAGCAGTTCTTC.

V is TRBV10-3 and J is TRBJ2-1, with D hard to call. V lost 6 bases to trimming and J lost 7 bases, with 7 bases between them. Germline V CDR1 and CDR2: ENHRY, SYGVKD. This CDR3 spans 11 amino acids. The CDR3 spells CAIRENNEQFF. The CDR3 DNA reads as TGTGCCATCAGGGAAAATAATGAGCAGTTCTTC.

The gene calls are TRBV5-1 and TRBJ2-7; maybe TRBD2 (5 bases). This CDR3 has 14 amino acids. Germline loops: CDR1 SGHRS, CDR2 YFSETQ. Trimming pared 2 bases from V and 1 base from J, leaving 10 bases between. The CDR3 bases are TGCGCCAGCAGCTTCGAGGGCAGATCCTACGAGCAGTACTTC. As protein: CASSFEGRSYEQYF.

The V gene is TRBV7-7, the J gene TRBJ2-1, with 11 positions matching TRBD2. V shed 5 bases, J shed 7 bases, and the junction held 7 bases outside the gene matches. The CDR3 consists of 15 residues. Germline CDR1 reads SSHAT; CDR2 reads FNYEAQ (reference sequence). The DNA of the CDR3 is TGTGCCAGCAGCGACCCGGGACTAGCGGTTAATGAGCAGTTCTTC. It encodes CASSDPGLAVNEQFF.

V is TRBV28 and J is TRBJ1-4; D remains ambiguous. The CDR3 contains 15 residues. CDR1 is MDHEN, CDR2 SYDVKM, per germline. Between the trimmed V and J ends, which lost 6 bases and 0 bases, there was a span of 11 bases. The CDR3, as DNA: TGTGCCAGCAGCCCCCCCAGTGCAACTAATGAAAAACTGTTTTTT. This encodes CASSPPSATNEKLFF.

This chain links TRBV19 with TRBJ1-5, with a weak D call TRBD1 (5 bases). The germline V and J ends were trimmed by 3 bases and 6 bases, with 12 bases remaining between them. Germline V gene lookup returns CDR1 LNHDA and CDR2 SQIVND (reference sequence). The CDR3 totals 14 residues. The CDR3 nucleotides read TGTGCCAGTAGTATCATGGCAGGGTCTCAGCCCCAGCATTTT. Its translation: CASSIMAGSQPQHF.

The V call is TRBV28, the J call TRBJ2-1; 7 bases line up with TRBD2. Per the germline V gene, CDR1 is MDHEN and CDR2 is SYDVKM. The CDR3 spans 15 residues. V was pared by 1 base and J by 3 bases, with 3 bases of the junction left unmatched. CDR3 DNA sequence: TGTGCCAGCAGTTTATTGGGACTAAACTACAATGAGCAGTTCTTC. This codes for CASSLLGLNYNEQFF.

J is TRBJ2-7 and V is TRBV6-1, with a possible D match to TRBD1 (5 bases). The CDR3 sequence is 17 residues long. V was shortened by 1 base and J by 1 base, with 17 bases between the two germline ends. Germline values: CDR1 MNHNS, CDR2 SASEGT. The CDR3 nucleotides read TGTGCCAGCAGTGAAGGACCTGGCAGGGCCCGTTCCTACGAGCAGTACTTC. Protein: CASSEGPGRARSYEQYF.

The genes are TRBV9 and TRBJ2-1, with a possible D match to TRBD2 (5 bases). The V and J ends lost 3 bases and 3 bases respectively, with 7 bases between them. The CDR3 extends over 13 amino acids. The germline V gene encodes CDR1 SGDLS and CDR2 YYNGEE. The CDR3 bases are TGTGCCAGCAGCGGGGGAGACTACAATGAGCAGTTCTTC. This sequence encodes CASSGGDYNEQFF.

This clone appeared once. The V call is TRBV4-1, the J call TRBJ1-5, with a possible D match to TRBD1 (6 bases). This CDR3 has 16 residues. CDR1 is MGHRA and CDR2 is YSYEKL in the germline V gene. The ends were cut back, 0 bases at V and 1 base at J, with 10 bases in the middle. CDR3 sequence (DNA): TGCGCCAGCAGCCAAGATCCCAGGGGAAGCAATCAGCCCCAGCATTTT. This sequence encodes CASSQDPRGSNQPQHF.

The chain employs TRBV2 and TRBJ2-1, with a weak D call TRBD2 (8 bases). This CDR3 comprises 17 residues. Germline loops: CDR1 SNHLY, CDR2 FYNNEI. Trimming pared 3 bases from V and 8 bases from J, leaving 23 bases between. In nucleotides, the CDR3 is TGTGCCAGCAGTGACAGGGGGGGAGGGACTAGGAAAGATGAGCAGTTCTTC. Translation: CASSDRGGGTRKDEQFF.

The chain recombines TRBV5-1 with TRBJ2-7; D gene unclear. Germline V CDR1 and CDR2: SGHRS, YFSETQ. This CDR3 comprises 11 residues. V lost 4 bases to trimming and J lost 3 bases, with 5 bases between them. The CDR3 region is CASSTHYEQYF. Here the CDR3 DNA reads TGCGCCAGCAGCACCCACTACGAGCAGTACTTC.